This is a list of T cell receptor beta chains from one sample in a study of blood T cell repertoires in COVID-19. The repertoire was sequenced with immunoSEQ multiplex PCR; TCRdb's copy has only in-frame clones and lacks some. The sample comprises about 160,000 clones, 85% of which are singletons, and 2.5% to 4% rests with the top ten. The specimen was peripheral blood. The receptors here all came from a human donor with acute or convalescent COVID-19. The donor label of this sample is uncertain. CDR3s include the opening cysteine and the closing phenylalanine or tryptophan. The D gene is left open where the match is weak. Some rows have no size entry. The others give once, few or many, or a class for an expanded clone.

J gene: TRBJ1-2
D gene: -
V gene: TRBV7-9
clone size: -
CDR3 DNA: TGTGCCAGCAGCTTACAGGGCCACCTAACTAACTATGGCTACACCTTC
CDR3 protein: CASSLQGHLTNYGYTF

J gene: TRBJ2-7
D gene: -
V gene: TRBV9
clone size: -
CDR3 DNA: TGTGCCAGCAGCGCCCCGTTACAGTCAGGCTCCTACGAGCAGTACTTC
CDR3 protein: CASSAPLQSGSYEQYF

J gene: TRBJ1-1
D gene: TRBD1
V gene: TRBV11-2
clone size: -
CDR3 DNA: TGTGCCAGCAGCGCCCGACAGGGGGCCATCACTGAAGCTTTCTTT
CDR3 protein: CASSARQGAITEAFF

J gene: TRBJ2-5
D gene: -
V gene: TRBV3-1/TRBV3-2
clone size: -
CDR3 DNA: TGTGCCAGCGGACGACTAGGAGAGACCCAGTACTTC
CDR3 protein: CASGRLGETQYF

J gene: TRBJ2-1
D gene: TRBD2
V gene: TRBV9
clone size: -
CDR3 DNA: TGTGCCAGCAGTGAGACTAGCGGGGGGGCATATGAGCAGTTCTTC
CDR3 protein: CASSETSGGAYEQFF

J gene: TRBJ2-3
D gene: -
V gene: TRBV19
clone size: -
CDR3 DNA: TGTGCCAGTAGTATATTGGCTAGTTTGACAGATACGCAGTATTTT
CDR3 protein: CASSILASLTDTQYF

J gene: TRBJ2-5
D gene: -
V gene: TRBV7-3
clone size: -
CDR3 DNA: TGTGCCAGCAGCTTGGGTGGCATAGCCTCGGAGACCCAGTACTTC
CDR3 protein: CASSLGGIASETQYF

J gene: TRBJ1-5
D gene: -
V gene: TRBV2
clone size: -
CDR3 DNA: TGTGCCAGCAGACACAGGGATGTAAGCAATCAGCCCCAGCATTTT
CDR3 protein: CASRHRDVSNQPQHF

J gene: TRBJ2-2
D gene: -
V gene: TRBV28
clone size: -
CDR3 DNA: TGTGCCAGCAGGCGGGACAGTGTGAACACCGGGGAGCTGTTTTTT
CDR3 protein: CASRRDSVNTGELFF

J gene: TRBJ1-3
D gene: -
V gene: TRBV7-6
clone size: -
CDR3 DNA: TGTGCCAGCAGCTTAGACCCCGGGAATGGAAACACCATATATTTT
CDR3 protein: CASSLDPGNGNTIYF

J gene: TRBJ2-3
D gene: -
V gene: TRBV19
clone size: -
CDR3 DNA: TGTGCCAGTAACCAACCGACAGGCCGTGGAGCAGATACGCAGTATTTT
CDR3 protein: CASNQPTGRGADTQYF

J gene: TRBJ1-1
D gene: TRBD1
V gene: TRBV18
clone size: -
CDR3 DNA: TGTGCCAGCTCACCGGGACAGGGGAACACTGAAGCTTTCTTT
CDR3 protein: CASSPGQGNTEAFF

J gene: TRBJ1-2
D gene: TRBD1
V gene: TRBV28
clone size: -
CDR3 DNA: TGTGCCAGCAGCCTGGGGACAGGGCTCTCGAGTTACTATGGCTACACCTTC
CDR3 protein: CASSLGTGLSSYYGYTF

J gene: TRBJ2-1
D gene: TRBD2
V gene: TRBV5-1
clone size: -
CDR3 DNA: TGCGCCAGCAGCGCCCCCGCACTAGCGGGGGGGCCGGTTGAGCAGTTCTTC
CDR3 protein: CASSAPALAGGPVEQFF

J gene: TRBJ1-4
D gene: -
V gene: TRBV15
clone size: -
CDR3 DNA: TGTGCCACCAGCAGAGGTATGGATCCCAAGCGGGAAAAACTGTTTTTT
CDR3 protein: CATSRGMDPKREKLFF

J gene: TRBJ2-5
D gene: TRBD2
V gene: TRBV5-4
clone size: -
CDR3 DNA: TGTGCCAGCAGCTTGAGGCTAGCGGGGGAGGAGACCCAGTACTTC
CDR3 protein: CASSLRLAGEETQYF

J gene: TRBJ2-5
D gene: -
V gene: TRBV14
clone size: -
CDR3 DNA: TGTGCCAGCAGCCAAGGGGTTTCGTGGAGGGAGACCCAGTACTTC
CDR3 protein: CASSQGVSWRETQYF

J gene: TRBJ1-2
D gene: -
V gene: TRBV29-1
clone size: -
CDR3 DNA: TGCAGCGCCTCCCTTTCAGGCAACTATGGCTACACCTTC
CDR3 protein: CSASLSGNYGYTF

J gene: TRBJ2-6
D gene: TRBD1
V gene: TRBV19
clone size: -
CDR3 DNA: TGTGCCCGAATGGAACAGGGGTCCTCTGGGGCCAACGTCCTGACTTTC
CDR3 protein: CARMEQGSSGANVLTF

J gene: TRBJ2-1
D gene: TRBD2
V gene: TRBV7-2
clone size: once
CDR3 DNA: TGTGCCAGCAGCCACAGCGGGGGGTACTACAATGAGCAGTTCTTC
CDR3 protein: CASSHSGGYYNEQFF

J gene: TRBJ1-1
D gene: -
V gene: TRBV6-1
clone size: -
CDR3 DNA: TGTGCCAGCAGTGAACGTACTGCAGGGAACACTGAAGCTTTCTTT
CDR3 protein: CASSERTAGNTEAFF

J gene: TRBJ1-4
D gene: TRBD1
V gene: TRBV30
clone size: -
CDR3 DNA: TGTGCCTGGAGTAGGACAGGGAGTGAAAAACTGTTTTTT
CDR3 protein: CAWSRTGSEKLFF

J gene: TRBJ2-3
D gene: -
V gene: TRBV24-1
clone size: -
CDR3 DNA: TGTGCCACCAGTGATTTGAGTCGGGTGGGAGCAGATACGCAGTATTTT
CDR3 protein: CATSDLSRVGADTQYF

J gene: TRBJ1-2
D gene: TRBD1
V gene: TRBV3-1/TRBV3-2
clone size: -
CDR3 DNA: TGTGCCAGCAGCCAAGGACAGGGTAACGGCTACACCTTC
CDR3 protein: CASSQGQGNGYTF

J gene: TRBJ2-6
D gene: -
V gene: TRBV6-5
clone size: once
CDR3 DNA: TGTGCCAGCAGTTATGAAGGAGTTCCTGGGGCCAACGTCCTGACTTTC
CDR3 protein: CASSYEGVPGANVLTF